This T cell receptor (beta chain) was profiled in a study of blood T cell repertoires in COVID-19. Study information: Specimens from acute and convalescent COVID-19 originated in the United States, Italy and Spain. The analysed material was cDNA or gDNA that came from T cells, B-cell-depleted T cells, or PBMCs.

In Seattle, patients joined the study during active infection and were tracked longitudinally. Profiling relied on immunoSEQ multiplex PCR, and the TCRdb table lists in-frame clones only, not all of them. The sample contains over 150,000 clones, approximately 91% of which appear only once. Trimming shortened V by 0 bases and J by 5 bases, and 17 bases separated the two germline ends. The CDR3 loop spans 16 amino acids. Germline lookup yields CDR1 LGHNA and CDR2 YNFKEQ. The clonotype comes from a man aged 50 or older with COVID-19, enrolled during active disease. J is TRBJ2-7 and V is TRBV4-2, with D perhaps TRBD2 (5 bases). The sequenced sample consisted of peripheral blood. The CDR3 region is CASSQDLRVQSNEQYF. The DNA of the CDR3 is TGTGCCAGCAGCCAAGATTTGAGGGTTCAATCTAACGAGCAGTACTTC.